The 17 T cell receptor beta chains below all came from one sample that was sequenced in a study of T cells in localized non-small cell lung cancer. Generated by immunoSEQ multiplex PCR, the TCRdb table keeps only in-frame clones and is missing some. Of fewer than 35,000 clones detected, 85% to 90% appear once; the ten largest clones hold approximately 4%. The sample was peripheral blood, taken before any cancer treatment. The receptor source for this set is a male donor aged 60 or older with stage III lung adenocarcinoma.

This chain connects TRBV28 to TRBJ1-3; no clear D. Trimming removed 2 bases at V and 0 bases at J, with 11 bases between. Germline lookup yields CDR1 MDHEN and CDR2 SYDVKM. The length of the CDR3 is 16 residues. The chain's CDR3 is CASSLQTAASGNTIYF. CDR3 bases: TGTGCCAGCAGTTTACAAACCGCCGCCTCTGGAAACACCATATATTTT.

The rearrangement joins TRBV5-1 to TRBJ1-4; D is unclear. The length of the CDR3 is 14 residues. Germline values: CDR1 SGHRS, CDR2 YFSETQ. Between the trimmed V and J ends, which lost 7 bases and 3 bases, there was a span of 13 bases. The CDR3 coding sequence is TGCGCCAGCTCCCTGGAAGTGGCTAATGAAAAACTGTTTTTT. It codes for CASSLEVANEKLFF.

This clone has just one count. The rearrangement uses TRBV6-4 and TRBJ2-2; D gene uncertain. Germline loops: CDR1 MRHNA, CDR2 SNTAGT. CDR3 length: 13 amino acids. The V gene lost 5 bases and the J gene lost 3 bases, with 7 bases spanning the gap. CDR3 in DNA: TGTGCCAGCAGTAACCGACACACCGGGGAGCTGTTTTTT. Its protein is CASSNRHTGELFF.

This clone has just one count. This chain uses TRBV27 with TRBJ1-6, with D tentatively TRBD1 (6 bases). This CDR3 has 17 amino acids. Germline V lookup: CDR1 MNHEY, CDR2 SMNVEV (reference sequence). V was clipped by 3 bases and J by 3 bases, with 15 bases between them. The CDR3 DNA is TGTGCCAGCAGTTTTTATTACCCGGACAGCTATAATTCACCCCTCCACTTT. It yields the protein CASSFYYPDSYNSPLHF.

In this sample, this clone turned up a few times. In DNA, the CDR3 is TGTGCCAGCAGCTCTAGCGAGGCCTACGAGCAGTACTTC. It codes for CASSSSEAYEQYF. The rearrangement links TRBV5-4 to TRBJ2-7; TRBD2 is a possible D gene (6 bases). Trimming left V 3 bases short and J 2 bases short, with 9 bases between. CDR3 size: 13 residues. CDR1 and CDR2 (germline): SGHNT, YYREEE (reference sequence).

This clone was counted a few times. V is TRBV27 and J is TRBJ1-2; TRBD1 aligns across 8 bases. This CDR3 is built from 16 residues. Per germline, CDR1 MNHEY and CDR2 SMNVEV (reference sequence). V gave up 4 bases and J gave up 6 bases; unmatched junction bases: 13. CDR3 coding DNA: TGTGCCAGCAGTTCGTGGACAGGGAGAGGAATAGATGGCTACACCTTC. Protein: CASSSWTGRGIDGYTF.

This clone occurred once. The gene calls are TRBV12-5 and TRBJ1-4; D uncertain. Germline CDR1 reads LGHNT; CDR2 reads FRNRAP. This CDR3 comprises 18 residues. Trimming took 8 bases from V and 0 from J, leaving 22 bases between them. The CDR3 bases are TGTGCTAGTACCCCCGGGAGGGTTCCCCCTTCAACTAATGAAAAACTGTTTTTT. The encoded protein is CASTPGRVPPSTNEKLFF.

This clone appeared once. The gene calls are TRBV19 and TRBJ1-4, with D possibly TRBD1 on 6 matching bases. CDR3 length: 16 residues. Germline lookup yields CDR1 LNHDA and CDR2 SQIVND (reference sequence). Trimming left V 3 bases short and J 3 bases short, with 14 bases between. The CDR3 DNA is TGTGCCAGTAGTATTCTCTGGGGGGCCTCTAATGAAAAACTGTTTTTT. This codes for CASSILWGASNEKLFF.

This chain uses TRBV5-6 with TRBJ1-2, with 8 bases lining up with TRBD1. Germline V lookup: CDR1 SGHDT, CDR2 YYEEEE. Unmatched junction bases numbered 8, after V lost 1 base and J lost 0 bases. The CDR3 extends over 17 amino acids. The CDR3: CASSLFTGGAPNYGYTF. DNA of the CDR3: TGTGCCAGCAGCTTGTTCACAGGGGGTGCCCCTAACTATGGCTACACCTTC.

The chain employs TRBV9 and TRBJ1-5; 12 positions agree with TRBD1. There are 15 residues in the CDR3. The germline V gene has CDR1 SGDLS and CDR2 YYNGEE. With 0 bases clipped from V and 6 bases from J, the junction kept 1 base outside the gene matches. The CDR3 spells CASSVGDRGLQPQHF. CDR3 sequence (DNA): TGTGCCAGCAGCGTAGGGGACAGGGGGCTTCAGCCCCAGCATTTT.

This chain connects TRBV27 to TRBJ2-1; D is ambiguous. The CDR3 contains 12 residues. The germline V gene has CDR1 MNHEY and CDR2 SMNVEV (reference sequence). The V gene lost 6 bases and the J gene lost 3 bases, with 6 bases spanning the gap. CDR3 region: CASSTRYNEQFF. CDR3 nucleotide sequence: TGTGCCAGCAGCACCCGCTACAATGAGCAGTTCTTC.

The rearrangement links TRBV10-1 to TRBJ1-5, with D uncertain. The CDR3 length is 14 residues. Trimming removed 3 bases at V and 4 bases at J, with 10 bases between. Germline-derived CDR1 and CDR2 are WNHNN and SYGVQD (reference sequence). The CDR3 loop is CASSDGLGNQPQHF. The CDR3 DNA is TGCGCCAGCAGTGATGGGTTAGGGAATCAGCCCCAGCATTTT.

The V gene is TRBV7-9, the J gene TRBJ2-1; weak D call: TRBD2 (5 bases). Germline lookup yields CDR1 SEHNR and CDR2 FQNEAQ (reference sequence). The CDR3 loop spans 17 amino acids. The V gene lost 4 bases and the J gene lost 3 bases, with 19 bases spanning the gap. The CDR3 coding sequence is TGTGCCAGCAGCTCCCCGCTTCGAGCGGAGAGCTACAATGAGCAGTTCTTC. Protein product: CASSSPLRAESYNEQFF.

The V and J genes are TRBV30 and TRBJ2-1, with D perhaps matching TRBD2 (7 bases). The CDR3 has 13 residues. Germline assignment: CDR1 GTSNPN and CDR2 SVGIG (reference sequence). The V gene lost 8 bases and the J gene lost 10 bases, with 21 bases spanning the gap. CDR3 protein: CAAWGPSGTEQFF. The DNA for the CDR3 is TGTGCCGCATGGGGGCCTAGCGGTACCGAGCAGTTCTTC.

CDR3 loop: CSVDSRKSGGNTQYF. The CDR3 nucleotides read TGCAGCGTTGACAGCAGGAAAAGTGGGGGAAATACGCAGTATTTT. The chain links TRBV29-1 to TRBJ2-3; either TRBD1 or TRBD2 may supply D (5 bases each). Germline assignment: CDR1 SQVTM and CDR2 ANQGSEA. The CDR3 loop spans 15 amino acids. The V gene lost 3 bases and the J gene lost 7 bases, with 20 bases spanning the gap.

This clone was seen once. The chain recombines TRBV11-2 with TRBJ2-7; TRBD2 is a possible D gene (5 bases). Trimming left V 5 bases short and J 0 bases short, with 8 bases between. Germline lookup yields CDR1 SGHAT and CDR2 FQNNGV. The CDR3 consists of 13 residues. The CDR3: CASSRGGSYEQYF. The CDR3 DNA is TGTGCCAGCAGCCGCGGAGGCTCCTACGAGCAGTACTTC.

The chain joins TRBV7-2 to TRBJ2-1, with 7 bases aligning to TRBD1. Trimming at V came to 3 bases and at J to 7 bases, leaving 9 bases not matched to a gene. Germline V gives CDR1 SGHTA, CDR2 FQGNSA. The CDR3 runs to 15 residues. Written as DNA, the CDR3 is TGTGCCAGCAGCTTCCTGACAGGGAGATCAAATGAGCAGTTCTTC. Translation: CASSFLTGRSNEQFF.